This T cell receptor beta chain was profiled in a study of blood T cell repertoires in COVID-19. V lost 4 bases and J lost 4, with 10 bases in between. Germline values: CDR1 SGHTS, CDR2 YDEGEE. This CDR3 has 13 residues. Assay: immunoSEQ multiplex PCR; the TCRdb copy retains only in-frame clones and omits some. The sample has over 90,000 clones, 75% to 90% seen once. The rearrangement joins TRBV5-8 to TRBJ2-3, with a weak D call TRBD2 (6 bases). The clonotype originates from a human donor in a cohort sampled during active COVID-19. The sample comprised peripheral blood. The CDR3 DNA sequence: TGTGCCAGCAGCGGGGGGATTGCAGATACGCAGTATTTT. Protein: CASSGGIADTQYF.